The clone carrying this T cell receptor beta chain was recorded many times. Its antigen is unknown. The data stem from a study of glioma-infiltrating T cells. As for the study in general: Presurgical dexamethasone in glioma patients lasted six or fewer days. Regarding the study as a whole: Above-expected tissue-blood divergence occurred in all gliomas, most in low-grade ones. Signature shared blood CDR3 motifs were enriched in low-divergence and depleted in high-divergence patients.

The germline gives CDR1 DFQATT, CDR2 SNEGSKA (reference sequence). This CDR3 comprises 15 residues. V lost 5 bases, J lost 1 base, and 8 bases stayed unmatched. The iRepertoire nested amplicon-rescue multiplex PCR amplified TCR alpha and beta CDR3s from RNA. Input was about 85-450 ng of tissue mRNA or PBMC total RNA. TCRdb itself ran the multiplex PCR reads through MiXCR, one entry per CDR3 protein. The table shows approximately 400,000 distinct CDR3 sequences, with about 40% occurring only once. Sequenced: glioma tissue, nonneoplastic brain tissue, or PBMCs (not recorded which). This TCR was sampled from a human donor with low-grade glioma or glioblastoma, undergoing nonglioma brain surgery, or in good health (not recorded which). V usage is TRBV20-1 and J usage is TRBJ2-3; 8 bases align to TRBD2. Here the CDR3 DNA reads TGCAGTGCTCCACGGGGGGGGCTCGGCACAGATACGCAGTATTTT. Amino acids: CSAPRGGLGTDTQYF.